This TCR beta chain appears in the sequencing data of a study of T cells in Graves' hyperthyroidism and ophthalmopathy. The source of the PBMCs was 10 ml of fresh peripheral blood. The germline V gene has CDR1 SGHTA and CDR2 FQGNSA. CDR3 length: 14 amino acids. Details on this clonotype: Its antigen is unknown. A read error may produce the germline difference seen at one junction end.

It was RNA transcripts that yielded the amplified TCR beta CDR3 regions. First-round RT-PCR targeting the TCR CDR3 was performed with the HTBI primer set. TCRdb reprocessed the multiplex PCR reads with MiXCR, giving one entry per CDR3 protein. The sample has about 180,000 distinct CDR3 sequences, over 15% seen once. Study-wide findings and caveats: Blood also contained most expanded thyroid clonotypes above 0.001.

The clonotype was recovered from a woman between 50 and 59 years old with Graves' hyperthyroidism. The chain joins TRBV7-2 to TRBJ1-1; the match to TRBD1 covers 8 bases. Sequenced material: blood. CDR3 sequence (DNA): TGTGCCAGCAGCCCCCGGACAGGGTGGACTGAAGCTCTCTTT. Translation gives CASSPRTGWTEALF. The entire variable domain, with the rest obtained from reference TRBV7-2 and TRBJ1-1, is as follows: GAGVSQSPSNKVTEKGKDVELRCDPISGHTALYWYRQSLGQGLEFLIYFQGNSAPDKSGLPSDRFSAERTGGSVSTLTIQRTQQEDSAVYLCASSPRTGWTEALFGQGTRLTVV.